These 9 T cell receptor beta chains originate from one sample sequenced in a study of shared clonotypes between healthy human individuals. Produced via immunoSEQ multiplex PCR; TCRdb's table is partial and in-frame only. The sample shows about 1 million clones, around 74% of them seen only once. The sequenced sample consisted of memory CD4+ T cells sorted from blood. Subset of the sample: CD45RA-negative fraction. These receptors came from a man aged 18 to 35 in good health.

J is TRBJ2-3 and V is TRBV19, with D unresolved. Germline V gives CDR1 LNHDA, CDR2 SQIVND (reference sequence). CDR3 length: 12 residues. V lost 4 bases, J lost 2 bases, and 4 bases lay in between. The CDR3 spells CASSTLTDTQYF. The DNA of the CDR3 is TGTGCCAGTAGTACACTCACAGATACGCAGTATTTT.

The V and J genes are TRBV5-1 and TRBJ2-2; 7 bases are a match to TRBD1. Germline CDR1 SGHRS, CDR2 YFSETQ. The J segment lost 5 bases and the V segment lost 6 bases, leaving 7 bases of the junction unmatched. The CDR3 covers 14 residues. The CDR3 is CASTRDSPTGELFF. CDR3 nucleotide sequence: TGCGCCAGCACCCGGGACAGCCCTACCGGGGAGCTGTTTTTT.

On this clone itself: The same CDR3 arises from other DNA sequences in this sample as well. This chain uses TRBV9 with TRBJ2-7, with D tentatively TRBD1 (5 bases). Germline-derived CDR1 and CDR2 are SGDLS and YYNGEE. The CDR3 runs to 15 residues. V lost 0 bases to trimming and J lost 0 bases, with 10 bases between them. The CDR3 region is CASSVEDSGSYEQYF. In nucleotides, the CDR3 is TGTGCCAGCAGCGTAGAAGACAGTGGCTCCTACGAGCAGTACTTC.

The chain recombines TRBV12-5 with TRBJ1-5, with D possibly TRBD1 on 6 matching bases. Trimming removed 2 bases at V and 3 bases at J, with 11 bases between. The CDR3 is made up of 15 amino acids. Germline V gene lookup returns CDR1 LGHNT and CDR2 FRNRAP. The CDR3 loop reads CASGLPGAFNQPQHF. Here the CDR3 DNA reads TGTGCTAGTGGTTTGCCAGGGGCCTTCAATCAGCCCCAGCATTTT.

The rearrangement uses TRBV7-2 and TRBJ2-3; 9 nucleotides align to TRBD2. CDR3 length: 16 amino acids. Germline CDR1 and CDR2: SGHTA and FQGNSA. V lost 7 bases to trimming and J lost 2 bases; unmatched junction nucleotides: 10. CDR3 DNA sequence: TGTGCCAGCACCAAACGGCTAGCGGGACACACAGATACGCAGTATTTT. It codes for CASTKRLAGHTDTQYF.

The chain uses TRBV25-1 and TRBJ2-7; 7 nucleotides line up with TRBD2. Germline loops: CDR1 MGHDK, CDR2 SYGVNS. J gave up 4 bases and V 1 base, and 4 bases lay outside the gene matches. The CDR3 is made up of 14 amino acids. The CDR3 spells CASSESWRGYEQYF. The CDR3 DNA is TGTGCCAGCAGTGAATCCTGGCGGGGGTACGAGCAGTACTTC.

V usage is TRBV29-1 and J usage is TRBJ2-3, with a possible D match to TRBD2 (5 bases). The CDR3 spans 11 residues. CDR1 and CDR2 (germline): SQVTM, ANQGSEA. V gave up 8 bases and J gave up 8 bases, with 14 bases separating them. The CDR3 loop is CSFWTAGTQYF. CDR3 bases: TGCAGCTTTTGGACTGCCGGTACGCAGTATTTT.

The chain has TRBV30 and TRBJ1-2; a weak D match, TRBD1 (6 bases). In germline, CDR1 is GTSNPN, CDR2 SVGIG (reference sequence). This CDR3 region has 12 residues. V gave up 5 bases and J gave up 12 bases, with 19 bases separating them. The CDR3 DNA reads TGTGCCTGGGCCCCAGGGCAGGGGCTTGACACCTTC. Protein sequence: CAWAPGQGLDTF. Full variable domain (rest looked up from reference TRBV30 and TRBJ1-2): SQTIHQWPATLVQPVGSPLSLECTVEGTSNPNLYWYRQAAGRGLQLLFYSVGIGQISSEVPQNLSASRPQDRQFILSSKKLLLSDSGFYLCAWAPGQGLDTFGSGTRLTVV.

This clone was picked up one time. The V gene is TRBV7-2, the J gene TRBJ2-7, with a tentative D call TRBD1 (6 bases). CDR3 length: 12 amino acids. Between the trimmed V and J ends, which lost 1 base and 12 bases, there was a span of 13 bases. CDR1 is SGHTA, CDR2 FQGNSA, per germline. CDR3 region: CASSLEFGQTYF. The CDR3 nucleotides are TGTGCCAGCAGCTTAGAGTTCGGACAGACGTACTTC.